A selection of T cell receptor beta chains follows, all from one sample in a study of tumor-infiltrating lymphocytes in primary liver carcinoma. One entry per CDR3 protein, called by TCRdb with MiXCR from the multiplex PCR reads. The sample records roughly 23,000 distinct CDR3 sequences, roughly three quarters being singletons. The sample comprised liver tumor tissue from sampling region 1. All receptors come from a man aged 40-49 years with primary liver carcinoma and hepatitis B virus infection. Each CDR3 is given with its conserved first and last residue. Fields, in order: J gene, V gene, CDR3 protein.

J gene: TRBJ2-1
V gene: TRBV9
CDR3 protein: CASSAELAYPEQFF

J gene: TRBJ1-2
V gene: TRBV12-3/TRBV12-4
CDR3 protein: CASSLGQRANYGYTF

J gene: TRBJ2-1
V gene: TRBV5-1
CDR3 protein: CASSGPLAGVFYDEQFF

J gene: TRBJ2-3
V gene: TRBV5-1
CDR3 protein: CVSSLTGLTPDTQYF

J gene: TRBJ1-2
V gene: TRBV5-6
CDR3 protein: CASGLVGTGGYTF

J gene: TRBJ2-3
V gene: TRBV6-6
CDR3 protein: CANGHGTYLPDTQYF

J gene: TRBJ2-3
V gene: TRBV11-2
CDR3 protein: CASSLLGRGPDTQYF

J gene: TRBJ2-1
V gene: TRBV4-3
CDR3 protein: CVSRQDRVGTYNEQFF

J gene: TRBJ2-3
V gene: TRBV11-2
CDR3 protein: CAGSLGGATGADTQYF

J gene: TRBJ1-4
V gene: TRBV11-2
CDR3 protein: CVSSLDRLANEKPFF

J gene: TRBJ2-1
V gene: TRBV11-2
CDR3 protein: CASSLDGRFSGTLYKEQFF

J gene: TRBJ2-5
V gene: TRBV13
CDR3 protein: CASSSPRGTSVEAVEETQYF

J gene: TRBJ1-2
V gene: TRBV12-3/TRBV12-4
CDR3 protein: CASSLGPQGIGGYPF

J gene: TRBJ1-2
V gene: TRBV11-3
CDR3 protein: CASSSGSANYGYTF

J gene: TRBJ2-7
V gene: TRBV11-2
CDR3 protein: CASTLTDAAYEPYF

J gene: TRBJ2-5
V gene: TRBV6-5
CDR3 protein: CASIFRGTQYF

J gene: TRBJ2-1
V gene: TRBV19
CDR3 protein: CATSMGSGFNEQFF

J gene: TRBJ2-1
V gene: TRBV29-1
CDR3 protein: CSLRQGSNEQFF

J gene: TRBJ2-7
V gene: TRBV11-2
CDR3 protein: CTSSQGTGRTNEQYF

J gene: TRBJ2-7
V gene: TRBV10-3
CDR3 protein: CAISERLADRRNEQHF

J gene: TRBJ2-1
V gene: TRBV11-2
CDR3 protein: CASSSELLVGMNEQFF

J gene: TRBJ2-3
V gene: TRBV11-2
CDR3 protein: CASSLPGRGPDTLYF

J gene: TRBJ2-1
V gene: TRBV5-6
CDR3 protein: CVSRSRQLAYNPEQFF

J gene: TRBJ2-1
V gene: TRBV6-2/TRBV6-3
CDR3 protein: CASNPDGGRASPLPNEPFF

J gene: TRBJ2-2
V gene: TRBV9
CDR3 protein: CASSELARAHPAGELFF

J gene: TRBJ2-2
V gene: TRBV5-1
CDR3 protein: CASTLAGQDTGELVF

J gene: TRBJ2-7
V gene: TRBV4-2
CDR3 protein: CTSSQYRLAGIGSYEQYF

J gene: TRBJ2-7
V gene: TRBV4-3
CDR3 protein: CASSQRTGREQYF

J gene: TRBJ2-3
V gene: TRBV30
CDR3 protein: CTWSASRAMDTQYF

J gene: TRBJ1-5
V gene: TRBV7-9
CDR3 protein: CASNAHFELQHF

J gene: TRBJ2-1
V gene: TRBV12-3/TRBV12-4
CDR3 protein: CASSPGLGAYNEQFF

J gene: TRBJ2-1
V gene: TRBV10-3
CDR3 protein: CTISDMELNEQFF

J gene: TRBJ1-2
V gene: TRBV6-1
CDR3 protein: CASSERLSNGYTF

J gene: TRBJ2-4
V gene: TRBV10-3
CDR3 protein: CAISDRDEKNVQYF

J gene: TRBJ2-7
V gene: TRBV6-5
CDR3 protein: CASRTGAAYEQYF

J gene: TRBJ2-7
V gene: TRBV28
CDR3 protein: CASRIHPGQGVEQYF

J gene: TRBJ2-3
V gene: TRBV5-1
CDR3 protein: CASSLEGLTTDMQYF

J gene: TRBJ1-1
V gene: TRBV4-1
CDR3 protein: CTSSQDRGGLDAFF

J gene: TRBJ2-4
V gene: TRBV6-5
CDR3 protein: CASSSPRQGAGNIQYF

J gene: TRBJ2-7
V gene: TRBV4-1
CDR3 protein: CASNQSLVVPLYEQYF

J gene: TRBJ2-7
V gene: TRBV10-3
CDR3 protein: CAIRDRGMDEQYF

J gene: TRBJ2-2
V gene: TRBV11-2
CDR3 protein: CASSLVALAGTGELFF

J gene: TRBJ2-7
V gene: TRBV11-2
CDR3 protein: CVSSFDSTLEQYF

J gene: TRBJ2-3
V gene: TRBV5-5
CDR3 protein: CASSSGLDTQYF

J gene: TRBJ1-4
V gene: TRBV6-5
CDR3 protein: CASSPTTRVNERLFF

J gene: TRBJ2-1
V gene: TRBV11-2
CDR3 protein: CANSSELVVNYNEQFF

J gene: TRBJ2-7
V gene: TRBV10-3
CDR3 protein: CAITKRSGLAGGFTHEQYF

J gene: TRBJ2-2
V gene: TRBV5-6
CDR3 protein: CASSIVTGATGELFF

J gene: TRBJ1-4
V gene: TRBV11-2
CDR3 protein: CASSKTPGGTNGKMSF

J gene: TRBJ2-3
V gene: TRBV29-1
CDR3 protein: CSGAGGNADTQCF

J gene: TRBJ2-7
V gene: TRBV6-1
CDR3 protein: CASNPIAGNEQCF

J gene: TRBJ2-1
V gene: TRBV11-2
CDR3 protein: CASSLCLLVSEQFF

J gene: TRBJ2-1
V gene: TRBV7-2
CDR3 protein: CASFEGLATNEQFF

J gene: TRBJ2-7
V gene: TRBV29-1
CDR3 protein: CGVRGTYEQYF

J gene: TRBJ2-7
V gene: TRBV4-1
CDR3 protein: CASSHGGSTSYEQHF